This T cell receptor beta chain originates from a study of T-cell reconstitution after alpha-beta-depleted transplantation in children. Unique molecular identifiers were incorporated during preparation of the TCRbeta library. TCRdb re-called the PCR reads with MiXCR, one entry per CDR3 protein. The sample has approximately 190,000 distinct CDR3 sequences; about 8.7% are singletons. Study-level results: The origin of alpha-beta T cells about two months after transplant was reportedly several hundred expanded graft clones. The origin of high day-60 TCRbeta diversity in some patients lay in surviving recipient T cells and thymic progenitors. One year after transplant, T-cell counts and diversity came mostly from newly produced T cells.

CDR1 and CDR2 from the germline V gene are SGHRS and YFSETQ. The V and J ends lost 0 bases and 4 bases respectively, with 14 bases between them. This CDR3 has 16 residues. In the case of this clonotype: The antigen is undetermined.

The rearrangement joins TRBV5-1 to TRBJ1-5; D is unclear. The sequence derives from a male patient aged 2 to 9 who had a stem cell transplant for acute myeloid leukemia, so the T cells may come from the graft donor. The sequencing here drew on PBMCs, mostly from graft donor cells, taken 360 days after TCRalphabeta/CD19-depleted stem cell transplant. The CDR3 DNA sequence: TGCGCCAGCAGCTTGGGTGGCCCAGCCACGAATCAGCCCCAGCATTTT. It codes for CASSLGGPATNQPQHF.